These T cell receptor beta chains were read from a single sample in a study of radiotherapy plus CTLA-4 blockade in lung cancer. Sequencing was performed with immunoSEQ multiplex PCR; in TCRdb, only in-frame clones are kept and a portion is missing. Counted here are about 59,000 clones, approximately 65% occurring once; the ten biggest clones make up about 9%. The sequences come from peripheral blood, collected from a patient treated with radiotherapy plus ipilimumab. All receptors come from a human donor with non-small cell lung cancer whose response to radiotherapy plus ipilimumab could not be evaluated. CDR3s include the opening cysteine and the closing phenylalanine or tryptophan. Some rows have no size entry. The others give once, few or many, or a class for an expanded clone.

>TRBV11-2|-
CASSYAQGIEQYF
>TRBV7-2|-
CASSLAPGLAGEKGYEQYF
>TRBV7-9|-
CASSSWTSGYQETQYF
>TRBV5-1|-
CASSFDRGDSKNIQYF
>TRBV4-3|-
CASSQGGGLTSPLHF
>TRBV28|-
CASSLFFRASGETQYF
>TRBV7-7|-
CASSSRDRFSGANVLTF
>TRBV4-1|-
CASSQLLAEDTQYF
>TRBV6-5|once
CAVARTIADEQYF
>TRBV21-1|-
CASIPGPRGQPQHF
>TRBV5-1|-
CASSFFPGGENEQFF
>TRBV7-3|-
CASSLVASGRSGEQFF
>TRBV2|-
CASSYRRTGEAFF
>TRBV4-3|-
CASSQEKVGHAEFNYGYTF
>TRBV5-1|-
CASSVGQRETQYF
>TRBV6-5|-
CASRPGHINEKLFF
>TRBV6-5|-
CASSEYGTDTEAFF
>TRBV7-6|-
CASSLAQTGAYEQYF
>TRBV5-6|-
CASSLGVEKLFF
>TRBV6-5|-
CASSYGTDNEKLFF
>TRBV1|-
CTSSQDSRGHYNEQFF
>TRBV7-3|few
CASSLSGGESPLHF
>TRBV2|once
CASLSQGAGTEAFF
>TRBV5-1|-
CASSLAADTQYF
>TRBV5-1|-
CASSLAVQGSGANVLTF
>TRBV7-9|-
CASSPSRLSYEQYF
>TRBV7-3|-
CASSLATGSGELFF
>TRBV6-5|-
CASSYVGGDSPLHF
>TRBV6-1|-
CAISEANGLASYEQYF
>TRBV28|-
CASSRMMGEQYF
>TRBV27|-
CASSLARAPGNTIYF
>TRBV19|few
CASTLGGPTDTQYF
>TRBV5-1|-
CASSRIGQGGGNEQFF
>TRBV10-2|-
CASSGQLNQPQHF
>TRBV5-5|-
CASSADTMNTEAFF
>TRBV12-5|few
CASGLAPGEAYGYTF
>TRBV20-1|-
CSAGTGLPLHF
>TRBV2|-
CASSYRGEETQYF
>TRBV2|-
CASSALGQGNEQFF
>TRBV9|-
CASSVDHTLYTEAFF
>TRBV7-9|-
CASSHDPDRVWVGTQYF
>TRBV7-3|medium-sized
CASSQRGQGYGYTF
>TRBV19|-
CATGWTGSNQPQHF
>TRBV29-1|-
CSVGGGAQYF
>TRBV5-6|-
CASSLVGGRIEQYF
>TRBV6-6|-
CASSYSTGSEQFF
>TRBV27|-
CASSADRGGGYEQYF
>TRBV2|-
CASSDGGFGNTIYF
>TRBV2|-
CASSEEGRGSHEQYF